The next 5 T cell receptor beta chains were all read from a single sample in a study of beta chain features in type 1 diabetes. TCRB transcripts that were expressed got sequenced, as all of the isolated RNA had been reverse transcribed. Data came from immunoSEQ multiplex PCR; TCRdb stores just in-frame clones and leaves some out. The sample consists of 300,000 or so clones, 13% to 15% of them appearing once. Overall study results and limits: Among patients with Type 1 diabetes, TCRB CDR3s were moderately but significantly shorter in every one of the four CD4+ subsets.

These receptors have no identified antigens. The sample was naive CD4+ T cells from blood. The receptors come from a man aged 30 to 39 with type 1 diabetes.

This clone was seen only a few times. V and J are TRBV7-9 and TRBJ2-7, with D possibly matching TRBD2 (6 bases). In germline, CDR1 is SEHNR, CDR2 FQNEAQ (reference sequence). The ends were cut back, 3 bases at V and 6 bases at J, with 15 bases in the middle. This CDR3 has 14 residues. DNA of the CDR3: TGTGCCAGCAGCTTTCTAACAGGAGGGTCCGAGCAGTACTTC. Its protein is CASSFLTGGSEQYF.

This chain joins TRBV7-3 and TRBJ2-7; 7 nucleotides agree with TRBD1. Germline V gene lookup returns CDR1 SGHTA and CDR2 FQGTGA. The CDR3 loop spans 15 amino acids. Unmatched junction bases numbered 8, after V lost 5 bases and J lost 1 base. CDR3: CASSPGQAMSYEQYF. Written as DNA, the CDR3 is TGTGCCAGCAGCCCCGGACAGGCTATGTCCTACGAGCAGTACTTC. The entire variable domain, with the rest obtained from reference TRBV7-3 and TRBJ2-7, is as follows: GAGVSQTPSNKVTEKGKYVELRCDPISGHTALYWYRQSLGQGPEFLIYFQGTGAADDSGLPNDRFFAVRPEGSVSTLKIQRTERGDSAVYLCASSPGQAMSYEQYFGPGTRLTVT.

V and J are TRBV28 and TRBJ1-2; 10 nucleotides line up with TRBD1. The CDR3 covers 15 residues. Germline-derived CDR1 and CDR2 are MDHEN and SYDVKM. Trimming removed 4 bases from V and 6 bases from J; junction bases left unmatched: 8. The CDR3, as DNA: TGTGCCAGCAGTTCCGGGGACAGGGGATTTCATGGCTACACCTTC. Protein product: CASSSGDRGFHGYTF.

This clone occurred a few times. The chain employs TRBV2 and TRBJ2-1, with D possibly being TRBD1 (5 bases). Looked up from germline, CDR1 is SNHLY and CDR2 is FYNNEI. This CDR3 is built from 15 residues. V was cut by 2 bases and J by 5 bases, with 13 bases left in between. The CDR3: CASSEMGRVNNEQFF. CDR3 nucleotide sequence: TGTGCCAGCAGTGAAATGGGCAGGGTCAACAATGAGCAGTTCTTC.

The rearrangement uses TRBV27 and TRBJ2-7; 7 bases are shared with TRBD1. Looked up from germline, CDR1 is MNHEY and CDR2 is SMNVEV (reference sequence). Trimming cost V 2 bases and J 3 bases; bases outside gene matches: 1. The CDR3 consists of 13 residues. CDR3 loop: CASSLAGGYEQYF. DNA of the CDR3: TGTGCCAGCAGTTTAGCAGGGGGCTACGAGCAGTACTTC.